These 31 T cell receptor beta chains share one sample of origin, sequenced in a study of cytomegalovirus exposure and HLA in healthy donors. PCR involved 60 Vbeta and 13 Jbeta primers. The data were produced by immunoSEQ multiplex PCR, yet TCRdb's version contains in-frame clones alone and is incomplete. The sample shows 150,000 to 200,000 clones, 9.5% to 15% of them seen only once. The sample was PBMCs. These receptors came from a man in his fifties in good health and CMV-seropositive.

In nucleotides, the CDR3 is TGCGCCAGCAGTGAGATGTTAGCGACCGGGGAGCTGTTTTTT. It yields the protein CASSEMLATGELFF. The chain has TRBV10-2 and TRBJ2-2, with a weak D call TRBD2 (5 bases). The germline V gene encodes CDR1 WSHSY and CDR2 SAAADI. V was pared by 2 bases and J by 5 bases, with 9 bases between. The CDR3 has 14 residues.

The V gene is TRBV18, the J gene TRBJ1-3; 7 positions match TRBD1. This CDR3 has 13 amino acids. Germline CDR1 and CDR2: KGHSH and LQKENI. The ends lost 3 bases at V and 8 bases at J; junction bases unmatched: 4. CDR3 amino acids: CASSPRQGDTIYF. DNA of the CDR3: TGTGCCAGCTCACCGAGGCAGGGGGACACCATATATTTT.

This clone turned up a few times. This rearrangement joins TRBV4-1 to TRBJ2-3; D is unresolved. CDR1 is MGHRA, CDR2 YSYEKL, per germline. V was shortened by 7 bases and J by 0 bases, with 14 bases between the two germline ends. The CDR3 is 15 residues long. CDR3 loop: CASTYSPTSTDTQYF. The CDR3, as DNA: TGCGCCAGCACCTACTCCCCTACTAGCACAGATACGCAGTATTTT.

CDR3 loop: CASRPTGTGNTEAFF. The CDR3 bases are TGTGCCAGCAGGCCTACCGGGACAGGGAACACTGAAGCTTTCTTT. The chain carries TRBV2 and TRBJ1-1; 8 bases are shared with TRBD1. This CDR3 is built from 15 residues. From germline, CDR1 is SNHLY and CDR2 FYNNEI. Trimming cost V 6 bases and J 1 base; bases outside gene matches: 7. Looking up the rest from reference TRBV2 and TRBJ1-1 gives the full variable domain: EPEVTQTPSHQVTQMGQEVILRCVPISNHLYFYWYRQILGQKVEFLVSFYNNEISEKSEIFDDQFSVERPDGSNFTLKIRSTKLEDSAMYFCASRPTGTGNTEAFFGQGTRLTVV.

This clone was seen a few times. CDR3 bases: TGTGCCATCAGTCGACAGGGCTACGAGCAGTACGTC. This codes for CAISRQGYEQYV. This chain uses TRBV10-3 with TRBJ2-7; 7 nucleotides match TRBD1. Germline values: CDR1 ENHRY, CDR2 SYGVKD. Trimming removed 5 bases from V and 3 bases from J; junction bases left unmatched: 1. This CDR3 contains 12 residues.

The rearrangement uses TRBV7-9 and TRBJ2-1, with D maybe TRBD1 (6 bases). V was shortened by 5 bases and J by 2 bases, with 13 bases between the two germline ends. CDR3 length equals 15 residues. In germline, CDR1 is SEHNR, CDR2 FQNEAQ (reference sequence). CDR3 DNA sequence: TGTGCCAGCAGCCACCACAGGACAGCCTACAATGAGCAGTTCTTC. Translated, it gives CASSHHRTAYNEQFF.

This clone was seen a few times. This sequence joins TRBV5-4 and TRBJ1-2, with D uncertain. The CDR3 sequence is 14 residues long. Germline V gene sequence: CDR1 SGHNT, CDR2 YYREEE (reference sequence). V shed 0 bases and J shed 7 bases, with 13 bases lying between them. The CDR3 DNA is TGTGCCAGCAGCTTGGGAGGTCAGTGGCGTGGCTACACCTTC. Its translation: CASSLGGQWRGYTF.

In regard to this clone: Within the sample, other DNA sequences also encode this same CDR3. The V call is TRBV5-1, the J call TRBJ2-7, with 15 bases that match TRBD2. V was pared by 4 bases and J by 3 bases, with 11 bases of the junction left unmatched. The CDR3 consists of 18 residues. CDR1 and CDR2 from the germline V gene are SGHRS and YFSETQ. DNA of the CDR3: TGCGCCAGCAGCGCGGGACTAGCGGGGGGCTCTATCTACTACGAGCAGTACTTC. Translated, it gives CASSAGLAGGSIYYEQYF.

The rearrangement uses TRBV4-3 and TRBJ2-5; 10 bases line up with TRBD2. Looked up from germline, CDR1 is LGHNA and CDR2 is YSLEER. CDR3 length: 15 residues. Germline trimming cut 5 bases from V and 4 bases from J; bases unmatched to any gene: 7. CDR3 sequence (DNA): TGCGCCAGCAGCACTCTAGCGGGGGAGAGAGAGACCCAGTACTTC. Translation: CASSTLAGERETQYF.

The chain is built from TRBV6-5 and TRBJ1-1, with 8 bases aligning to TRBD1. Trimming cost V 7 bases and J 1 base; bases outside gene matches: 5. There are 14 residues in the CDR3. CDR1 MNHEY and CDR2 SVGAGI come from the germline V gene. DNA for the CDR3: TGTGCCAGCACTGGACAGGGTGGGAACACTGAAGCTTTCTTT. It encodes CASTGQGGNTEAFF.

V and J are TRBV6-6 and TRBJ2-2; 7 nucleotides agree with TRBD1. CDR1 MNHNY and CDR2 SVGAGI come from the germline V gene (reference sequence). V trimming: 5 bases; J trimming: 2 bases; junction bases outside the gene matches: 5. The CDR3 length is 15 residues. Here the CDR3 reads CASSRDSPNTGELFF. CDR3 DNA sequence: TGTGCCAGCAGTCGGGACAGTCCTAACACCGGGGAGCTGTTTTTT.

This chain connects TRBV10-3 to TRBJ1-2, with D unresolved. This CDR3 has 14 residues. Trimming removed 0 bases at V and 4 bases at J, with 9 bases between. Looked up from germline, CDR1 is ENHRY and CDR2 is SYGVKD. For the CDR3, the DNA is TGTGCCATCAGTGAGTCCCACGGTAGCTATGGCTACACCTTC. This translates into CAISESHGSYGYTF.

The chain uses TRBV6-1 and TRBJ1-5; no clear D. Germline CDR1 is MNHNS and CDR2 is SASEGT. V was shortened by 0 bases and J by 5 bases, with 11 bases between the two germline ends. CDR3 length equals 15 residues. The CDR3 bases are TGTGCCAGCAGTGAAGCCCGGGAAAGAGATCAGCCCCAGCATTTT. This sequence encodes CASSEARERDQPQHF.

The rearrangement links TRBV30 to TRBJ2-1; tentative D call: TRBD2 (6 bases). The CDR3 sequence is 17 residues long. V was pared by 1 base and J by 5 bases, with 21 bases between. Germline loops: CDR1 GTSNPN, CDR2 SVGIG (reference sequence). Written as DNA, the CDR3 is TGTGCCTGGAGTGGACTCCAGTTAGCGGTAAGAAACAATGAGCAGTTCTTC. This sequence encodes CAWSGLQLAVRNNEQFF.

This clone was detected only a few times. This chain links TRBV6-5 with TRBJ1-1, with 8 bases fitting TRBD1. The CDR3 consists of 14 residues. Per germline, CDR1 MNHEY and CDR2 SVGAGI. The ends lost 6 bases at V and 1 base at J; junction bases unmatched: 4. The CDR3 DNA follows: TGTGCCAGCAGAACCACAGGGGGGAACACTGAAGCTTTCTTT. The encoded protein is CASRTTGGNTEAFF.

This clone was seen more than once but under ten times. J is TRBJ2-7 and V is TRBV7-8; 7 bases agree with TRBD2. Germline V CDR1 and CDR2: SGHVS, FQNEAQ. The CDR3 has 13 amino acids. Trimming removed 0 bases from V and 5 bases from J; junction bases left unmatched: 1. CDR3 bases: TGTGCCAGCAGCTTAGCCGGACTAGACGAGCAGTACTTC. It translates to CASSLAGLDEQYF.

The chain has TRBV5-8 and TRBJ1-1, with D uncertain. Germline CDR1 SGHTS, CDR2 YDEGEE. The CDR3 is made up of 14 amino acids. The V end lost 0 bases, the J end lost 0 bases, and 6 bases lay between the germline ends. CDR3 in amino acids: CASSLARMNTEAFF. CDR3 DNA: TGTGCCAGCAGCTTGGCCAGGATGAACACTGAAGCTTTCTTT.

This clone showed up just a few times. The J gene is TRBJ1-6, the V gene TRBV30, with D possibly TRBD1 on 6 matching bases. There are 13 residues in the CDR3. The V gene lost 2 bases and the J gene lost 10 bases, with 12 bases spanning the gap. Looked up from germline, CDR1 is GTSNPN and CDR2 is SVGIG (reference sequence). The CDR3 DNA sequence: TGTGCCTGGAGTAAACAGGGTACCTCACCCCTCCACTTT. Protein sequence: CAWSKQGTSPLHF.

This clone has a handful of counts. The rearrangement uses TRBV27 and TRBJ1-1; D gene unclear. Trimming removed 5 bases from V and 5 bases from J, with 15 bases in between. CDR1 and CDR2 from the germline V gene are MNHEY and SMNVEV (reference sequence). The CDR3 totals 14 residues. DNA of the CDR3: TGTGCCAGCAGTCCCGAACGGGGAGGAACTGAAGCTTTCTTT. As protein: CASSPERGGTEAFF.

This clone was seen more than once but under ten times. The V and J genes are TRBV28 and TRBJ1-1, with D hard to call. The germline gives CDR1 MDHEN, CDR2 SYDVKM. The CDR3 covers 14 residues. The germline V and J ends were trimmed by 5 bases and 8 bases, with 18 bases remaining between them. The CDR3 DNA sequence: TGTGCCAGCAGTGAGACGGCATCAGAGAGGGAAGCTTTCTTT. Translated: CASSETASEREAFF.

This clone was detected a few times. This chain joins TRBV28 and TRBJ2-3; TRBD1 is a possible D gene (6 bases). The CDR3 covers 16 residues. CDR1 and CDR2 (germline): MDHEN, SYDVKM. The ends were cut back, 5 bases at V and 1 base at J, with 16 bases in the middle. The CDR3 coding sequence is TGTGCCAGCAGTCTACAGGGTAAGGGGCGCACAGATACGCAGTATTTT. Amino acids: CASSLQGKGRTDTQYF.

This clone was seen a few times. The chain is built from TRBV15 and TRBJ1-2, with D perhaps TRBD1 (5 bases). The CDR3 totals 14 residues. V was shortened by 0 bases and J by 3 bases, with 8 bases between the two germline ends. Germline CDR1 LNHNV, CDR2 YYDKDF (reference sequence). For the CDR3, the DNA is TGTGCCACCAGCAGAGATGTAGGGGACTATGGCTACACCTTC. Translation: CATSRDVGDYGYTF.

The chain couples TRBV7-3 to TRBJ2-7, with 7 bases fitting TRBD2. Germline V lookup: CDR1 SGHTA, CDR2 FQGTGA. V was clipped by 0 bases and J by 3 bases; unmatched bases: 5. The CDR3 is made up of 15 amino acids. The CDR3 bases are TGTGCCAGCAGCTTAACCGCGGGAGAAGGCTACGAGCAGTACTTC. This sequence encodes CASSLTAGEGYEQYF.

This clone was detected only a few times. This rearrangement joins TRBV5-1 to TRBJ2-6, with a possible D match to TRBD1 (5 bases). This CDR3 region has 20 residues. V was clipped by 4 bases and J by 0 bases, with 23 bases between them. From germline, CDR1 is SGHRS and CDR2 YFSETQ. CDR3 sequence (DNA): TGCGCCAGCAGCCCAAAGTTAGGAGACAGCACTAACTCTGGGGCCAACGTCCTGACTTTC. Translation: CASSPKLGDSTNSGANVLTF. Looking up the rest from reference TRBV5-1 and TRBJ2-6 gives the full variable domain: KAGVTQTPRYLIKTRGQQVTLSCSPISGHRSVSWYQQTPGQGLQFLFEYFSETQRNKGNFPGRFSGRQFSNSRSEMNVSTLELGDSALYLCASSPKLGDSTNSGANVLTFGAGSRLTVL.

For this clone: Other DNA sequences in the same sample also yield this CDR3. This sequence joins TRBV29-1 and TRBJ2-1; D is perhaps TRBD1 (8 bases). Germline V CDR1 and CDR2: SQVTM, ANQGSEA. V lost 6 bases and J 7 bases, leaving 19 bases between the germline ends. The CDR3 covers 14 residues. The chain's CDR3 is CSVVRDRGGNEQFF. The CDR3 DNA is TGCAGCGTCGTCCGAGACAGGGGAGGGAATGAGCAGTTCTTC.

This clone was counted a few times. The rearrangement links TRBV7-3 to TRBJ1-1; 7 nucleotides match TRBD1. Germline assignment: CDR1 SGHTA and CDR2 FQGTGA. With 5 bases clipped from V and 7 bases from J, the junction kept 10 bases outside the gene matches. CDR3 size: 14 residues. The CDR3 protein is CASSPHPGTDEAFF. The DNA of the CDR3 is TGTGCCAGCAGCCCTCACCCCGGGACAGATGAAGCTTTCTTT.

The chain is built from TRBV6-5 and TRBJ1-4; the D gene is possibly TRBD1 (5 bases). Germline CDR1 and CDR2: MNHEY and SVGAGI. V lost 0 bases and J lost 4, with 9 bases in between. CDR3 length equals 15 residues. This CDR3 is CASSYSGGYNEKLFF. CDR3 in DNA: TGTGCCAGCAGTTACTCGGGGGGTTATAATGAAAAACTGTTTTTT.

As DNA, the CDR3 is TGTGCCAGCAGCCCCGACAGGAATTCACCCCTCCACTTT. As protein: CASSPDRNSPLHF. This chain connects TRBV5-8 to TRBJ1-6, with TRBD1 as a possible D gene (6 bases). This CDR3 has 13 amino acids. Between the trimmed V and J ends, which lost 4 bases and 7 bases, there was a span of 9 bases. Germline V lookup: CDR1 SGHTS, CDR2 YDEGEE.

The V call is TRBV14, the J call TRBJ2-1, with 10 nucleotides matching TRBD2. CDR3 size: 14 residues. V dropped 3 bases and J dropped 8; count of bases not matched to a gene: 4. Germline values: CDR1 SGHDN, CDR2 FVKESK. Written as DNA, the CDR3 is TGTGCCAGCAGCCAGATAGCGGGGGGTGATGAGCAGTTCTTC. This codes for CASSQIAGGDEQFF. The variable domain in full, completed from reference TRBV14 and TRBJ2-1, reads EAGVTQFPSHSVIEKGQTVTLRCDPISGHDNLYWYRRVMGKEIKFLLHFVKESKQDESGMPNNRFLAERTGGTYSTLKVQPAELEDSGVYFCASSQIAGGDEQFFGPGTRLTVL.

The table lists this clone with a few counts. The chain joins TRBV27 to TRBJ1-2; possible D gene TRBD1, 6 bases. This CDR3 region has 15 residues. The germline CDR1 and CDR2 sequences are MNHEY and SMNVEV (reference sequence). Trimming stripped 7 bases from V and 5 bases from J, with 20 bases between. The CDR3 DNA follows: TGTGCCAGCACTCCCTTTGGGCAGGGGAATTATGGCTACACCTTC. Translation: CASTPFGQGNYGYTF.

The J gene is TRBJ2-2, the V gene TRBV7-2, with D perhaps TRBD2 (5 bases). The CDR3 contains 13 residues. Germline CDR1 reads SGHTA; CDR2 reads FQGNSA. Trimming took 5 bases from V and 4 from J, leaving 8 bases between them. CDR3 region: CASSPRGTGELFF. In DNA, the CDR3 is TGTGCCAGCAGCCCACGGGGCACCGGGGAGCTGTTTTTT.